In this sample, the clone carrying this TCR beta chain turned up many times. This specimen comes from a study of T cell repertoires in cytomegalovirus infection. This CDR3 is 13 amino acids long. Germline V CDR1 and CDR2: SEHNR, FQNEAQ (reference sequence). Between the trimmed V and J ends, which lost 4 bases and 3 bases, there was a span of 7 bases. TCRdb processed the reads anew with MiXCR; each CDR3 protein has one entry. The repertoire holds 680,000 or so distinct CDR3 sequences, with roughly 35% as singletons. The sequencing input was PBMCs. The sequence was obtained from a human donor in good health (CMV status not recorded). Some clones in this sample may be carry-over from other donors' samples. The chain has TRBV7-9 and TRBJ1-5; D not certain. The chain's CDR3 is CASSSSYNQPQHF. For the CDR3, the DNA is TGTGCCAGCAGCTCAAGTTACAATCAGCCCCAGCATTTT.